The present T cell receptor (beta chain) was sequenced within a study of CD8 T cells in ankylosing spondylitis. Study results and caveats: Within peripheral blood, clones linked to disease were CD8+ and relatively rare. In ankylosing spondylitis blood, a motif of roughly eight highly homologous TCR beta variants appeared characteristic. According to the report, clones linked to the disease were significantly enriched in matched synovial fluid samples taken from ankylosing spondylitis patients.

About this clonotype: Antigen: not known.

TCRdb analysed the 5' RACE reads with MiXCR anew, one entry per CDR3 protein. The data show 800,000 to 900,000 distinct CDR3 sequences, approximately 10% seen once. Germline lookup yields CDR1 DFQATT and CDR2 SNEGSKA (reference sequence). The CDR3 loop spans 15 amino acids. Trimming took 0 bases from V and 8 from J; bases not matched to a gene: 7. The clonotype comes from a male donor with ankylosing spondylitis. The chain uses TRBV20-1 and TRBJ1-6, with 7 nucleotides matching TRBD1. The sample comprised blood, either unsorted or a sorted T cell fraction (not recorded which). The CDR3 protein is CSARDPPGGDSPLHF. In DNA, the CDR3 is TGCAGTGCTAGAGATCCCCCAGGGGGAGATTCACCCCTCCACTTT.